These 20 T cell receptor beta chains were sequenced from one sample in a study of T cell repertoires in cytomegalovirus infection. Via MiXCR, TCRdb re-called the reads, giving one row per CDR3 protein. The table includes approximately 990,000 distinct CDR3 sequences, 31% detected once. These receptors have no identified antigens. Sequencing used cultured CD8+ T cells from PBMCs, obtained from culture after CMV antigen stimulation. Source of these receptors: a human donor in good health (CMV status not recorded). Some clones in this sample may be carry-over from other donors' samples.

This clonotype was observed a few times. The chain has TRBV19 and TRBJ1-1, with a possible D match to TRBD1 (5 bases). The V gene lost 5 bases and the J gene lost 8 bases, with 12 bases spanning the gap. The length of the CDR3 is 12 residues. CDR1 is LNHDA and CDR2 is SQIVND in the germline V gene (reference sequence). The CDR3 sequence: CASSSGGMEAFF. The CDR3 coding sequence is TGTGCCAGTAGTTCGGGGGGTATGGAAGCTTTCTTT.

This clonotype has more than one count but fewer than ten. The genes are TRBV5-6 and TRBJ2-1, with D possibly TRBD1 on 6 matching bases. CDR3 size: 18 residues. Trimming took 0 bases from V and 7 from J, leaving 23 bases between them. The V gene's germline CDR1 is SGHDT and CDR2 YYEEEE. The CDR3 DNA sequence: TGTGCCAGCAGCTTGGTTCCCCGCCGCAGGGGCGTAGGTAATGAGCAGTTCTTC. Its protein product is CASSLVPRRRGVGNEQFF.

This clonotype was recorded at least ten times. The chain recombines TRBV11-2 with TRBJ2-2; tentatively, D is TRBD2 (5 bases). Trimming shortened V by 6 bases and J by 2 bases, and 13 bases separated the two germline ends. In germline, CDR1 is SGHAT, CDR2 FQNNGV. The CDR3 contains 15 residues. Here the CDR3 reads CASSSGYPNTGELFF. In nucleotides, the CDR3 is TGTGCCAGCAGTTCGGGGTACCCAAACACCGGGGAGCTGTTTTTT.

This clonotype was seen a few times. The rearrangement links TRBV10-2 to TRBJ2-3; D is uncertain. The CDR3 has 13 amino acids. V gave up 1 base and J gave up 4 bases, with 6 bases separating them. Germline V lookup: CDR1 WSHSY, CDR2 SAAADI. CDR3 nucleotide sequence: TGCGCCAGCAGTGAGTTAGGGCCAGATACGCAGTATTTT. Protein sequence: CASSELGPDTQYF.

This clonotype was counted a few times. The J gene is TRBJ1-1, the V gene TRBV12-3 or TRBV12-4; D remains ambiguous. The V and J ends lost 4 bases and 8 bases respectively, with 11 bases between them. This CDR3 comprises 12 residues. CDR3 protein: CASSSASKEAFF. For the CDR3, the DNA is TGTGCCAGCAGTTCAGCTTCAAAAGAAGCTTTCTTT.

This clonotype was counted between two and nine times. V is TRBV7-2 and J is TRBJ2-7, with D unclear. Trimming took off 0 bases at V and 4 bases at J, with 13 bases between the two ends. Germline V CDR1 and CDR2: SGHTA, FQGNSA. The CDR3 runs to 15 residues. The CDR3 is CASSLAPGSFYEQYV. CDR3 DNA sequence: TGTGCCAGCAGCTTAGCCCCCGGATCTTTTTACGAGCAGTACGTC.

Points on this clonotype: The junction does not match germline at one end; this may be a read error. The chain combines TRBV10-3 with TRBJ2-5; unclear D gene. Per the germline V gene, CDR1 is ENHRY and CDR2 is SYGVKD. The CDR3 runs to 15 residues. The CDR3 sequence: CAISRFGVGQEAQYF. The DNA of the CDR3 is TGTGCCATCAGTCGTTTTGGGGTAGGGCAAGAGGCCCAGTACTTC.

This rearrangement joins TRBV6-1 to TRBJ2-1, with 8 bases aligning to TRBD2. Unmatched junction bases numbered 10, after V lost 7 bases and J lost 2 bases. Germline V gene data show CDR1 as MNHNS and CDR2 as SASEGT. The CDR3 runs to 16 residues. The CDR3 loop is CASTRSRGAAYNEQFF. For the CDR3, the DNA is TGTGCCAGCACCCGTTCGCGGGGGGCCGCCTACAATGAGCAGTTCTTC.

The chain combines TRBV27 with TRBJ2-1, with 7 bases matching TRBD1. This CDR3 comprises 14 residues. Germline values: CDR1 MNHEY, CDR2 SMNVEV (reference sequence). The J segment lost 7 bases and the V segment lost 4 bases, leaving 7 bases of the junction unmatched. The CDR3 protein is CASSYSGTANEQFF. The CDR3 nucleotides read TGTGCCAGCAGTTATTCCGGGACAGCTAATGAGCAGTTCTTC.

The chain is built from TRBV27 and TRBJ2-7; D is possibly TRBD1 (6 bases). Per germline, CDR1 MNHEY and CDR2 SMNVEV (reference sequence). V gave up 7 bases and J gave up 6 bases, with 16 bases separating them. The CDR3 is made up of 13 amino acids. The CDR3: CASKGDLSAEQYF. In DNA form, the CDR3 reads TGTGCCAGCAAGGGGGACCTCTCGGCCGAGCAGTACTTC.

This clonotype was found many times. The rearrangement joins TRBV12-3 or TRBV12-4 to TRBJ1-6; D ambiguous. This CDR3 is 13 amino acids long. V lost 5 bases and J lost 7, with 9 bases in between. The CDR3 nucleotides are TGTGCCAGCAGTCCCACGAGAAATTCACCCCTCCACTTT. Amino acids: CASSPTRNSPLHF.

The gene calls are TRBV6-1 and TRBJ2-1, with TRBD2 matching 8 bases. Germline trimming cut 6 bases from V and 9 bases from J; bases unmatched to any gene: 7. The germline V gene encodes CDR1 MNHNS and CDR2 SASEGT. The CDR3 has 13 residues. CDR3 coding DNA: TGTGCCAGCAGACCGCGGGGGGATTTTGAGCAGTTCTTC. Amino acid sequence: CASRPRGDFEQFF.

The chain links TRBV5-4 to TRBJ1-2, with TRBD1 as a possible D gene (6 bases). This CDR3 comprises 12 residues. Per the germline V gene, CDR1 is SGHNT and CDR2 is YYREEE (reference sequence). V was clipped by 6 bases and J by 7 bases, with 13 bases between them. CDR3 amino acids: CASTPGGAGYTF. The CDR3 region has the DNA TGTGCCAGCACCCCGGGGGGGGCTGGCTACACCTTC.

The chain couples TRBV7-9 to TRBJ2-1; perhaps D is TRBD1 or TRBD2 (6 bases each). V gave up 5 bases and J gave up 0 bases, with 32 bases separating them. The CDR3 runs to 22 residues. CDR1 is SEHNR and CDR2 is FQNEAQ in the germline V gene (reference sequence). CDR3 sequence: CASSPPAGGRGGILHSYNEQFF. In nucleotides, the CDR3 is TGTGCCAGCAGCCCTCCCGCTGGGGGGCGGGGTGGGATCCTTCACTCCTACAATGAGCAGTTCTTC.

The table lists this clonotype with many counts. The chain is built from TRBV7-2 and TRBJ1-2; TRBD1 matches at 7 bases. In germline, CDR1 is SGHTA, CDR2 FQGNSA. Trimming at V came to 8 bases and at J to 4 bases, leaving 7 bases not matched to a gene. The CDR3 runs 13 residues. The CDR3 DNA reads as TGTGCCAGCCCCGCAGGGGGAGCCTATGGCTACACCTTC. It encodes CASPAGGAYGYTF.

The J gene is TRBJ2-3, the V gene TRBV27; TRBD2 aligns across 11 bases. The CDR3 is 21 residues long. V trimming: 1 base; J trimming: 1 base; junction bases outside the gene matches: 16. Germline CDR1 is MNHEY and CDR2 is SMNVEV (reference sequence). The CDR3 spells CASSLYPPSGGILVGTDTQYF. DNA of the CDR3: TGTGCCAGCAGTTTATATCCCCCTAGCGGGGGGATCCTAGTTGGCACAGATACGCAGTATTTT.

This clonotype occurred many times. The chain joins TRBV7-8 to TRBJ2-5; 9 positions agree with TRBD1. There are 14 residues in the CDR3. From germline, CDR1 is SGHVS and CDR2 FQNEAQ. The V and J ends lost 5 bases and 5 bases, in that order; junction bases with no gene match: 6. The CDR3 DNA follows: TGTGCCAGCAGCCGGGACAGGGCGTGGGAGACCCAGTACTTC. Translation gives CASSRDRAWETQYF. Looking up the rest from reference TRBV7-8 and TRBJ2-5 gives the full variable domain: GAGVSQSPRYKVAKRGQDVALRCDPISGHVSLFWYQQALGQGPEFLTYFQNEAQLDKSGLPSDRFFAERPEGSVSTLKIQRTQQEDSAVYLCASSRDRAWETQYFGPGTRLLVL.

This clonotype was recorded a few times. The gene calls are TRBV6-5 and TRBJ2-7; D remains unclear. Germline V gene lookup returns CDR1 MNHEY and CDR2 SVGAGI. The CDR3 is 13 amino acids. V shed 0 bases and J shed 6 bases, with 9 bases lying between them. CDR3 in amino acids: CASSYSQIGEQYV. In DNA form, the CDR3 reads TGTGCCAGCAGTTACTCGCAAATCGGCGAGCAGTACGTC.

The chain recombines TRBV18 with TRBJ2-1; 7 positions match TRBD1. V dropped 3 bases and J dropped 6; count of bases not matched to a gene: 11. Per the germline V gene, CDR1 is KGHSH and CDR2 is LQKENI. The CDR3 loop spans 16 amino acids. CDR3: CASSPTRQGSGNEQFF. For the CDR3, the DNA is TGTGCCAGCTCACCGACCCGACAGGGATCGGGCAATGAGCAGTTCTTC.

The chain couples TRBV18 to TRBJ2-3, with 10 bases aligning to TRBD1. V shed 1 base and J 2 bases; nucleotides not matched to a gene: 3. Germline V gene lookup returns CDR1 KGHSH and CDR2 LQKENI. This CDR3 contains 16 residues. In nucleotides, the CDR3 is TGTGCCAGCTCACCACTCGGACAGGGGGTCACAGATACGCAGTATTTT. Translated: CASSPLGQGVTDTQYF. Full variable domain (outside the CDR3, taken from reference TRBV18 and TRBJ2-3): NAGVMQNPRHLVRRRGQEARLRCSPMKGHSHVYWYRQLPEEGLKFMVYLQKENIIDESGMPKERFSAEFPKEGPSILRIQQVVRGDSAAYFCASSPLGQGVTDTQYFGPGTRLTVL.